This is a list of T cell receptor beta chains from one sample in a study of CXCR3-negative and CXCR3-positive naive CD8 T cells. TCRdb re-called the 5' RACE reads and shows each CDR3 protein once, DNA omitted. The sample has approximately 41,000 distinct CDR3 sequences. Sequenced sample: memory CD8+ T cells from blood. All receptors derive from a human donor in good health. Some clones in this sample may be carry-over from other donors' samples. The CDR3 runs from the conserved cysteine through the conserved F or W.

J	V	CDR3
TRBJ2-1	TRBV27	CASSQTGSSYNEQFF
TRBJ2-5	TRBV7-8	CASSSRPTPRETQYF
TRBJ1-4	TRBV20-1	CSAMRAEGGELFF
TRBJ2-7	TRBV28	CASSLTGGHYEQYF
TRBJ1-5	TRBV29-1	CSVEVGGGDQPQHF
TRBJ2-1	TRBV5-1	CASSLPLGDTRGVLVDEQFF
TRBJ2-7	TRBV21-1	CASSNGGTGEGEQYF
TRBJ2-5	TRBV28	CASSRSPLAGADIYQETQYF
TRBJ1-1	TRBV6-5	CASSYSSGTMNTEAFF
TRBJ2-7	TRBV5-5	CASSLRGESYEQYF
TRBJ2-7	TRBV6-6	CASNGPNSYEQYF
TRBJ1-1	TRBV7-8	CASSMGQGNMNTEAFF
TRBJ2-7	TRBV6-5	CASSPRAPGLAVYEQYF
TRBJ1-2	TRBV20-1	CSAPMTGAGYGYTF
TRBJ2-3	TRBV28	CASSFYSGETDTQYF
TRBJ2-7	TRBV30	CAWREPGTGGGYEQYF
TRBJ2-1	TRBV12-3/TRBV12-4	CASSSGGRSYNEQFF
TRBJ2-2	TRBV28	CASSNRLAGRNTGELFF
TRBJ2-3	TRBV4-2	CASSQQVRGVDTQYF
TRBJ2-7	TRBV23-1	CASSPTAYEQYF
TRBJ1-5	TRBV6-1	CASITDRGYQPQHF
TRBJ2-3	TRBV2	CASSEAVDPDTQYF
TRBJ2-1	TRBV11-2	CASSLWPGLAVYNEQFF